This TCR beta chain was sequenced during a study of blood T cell repertoires in COVID-19. As originally analysed: The assay estimated nucleated cells by amplifying reference gene primers. Method: immunoSEQ multiplex PCR; TCRdb's copy keeps in-frame clones and lacks some. That table is the source of V, J and clone size, and D and trimming were worked out from the DNA. The sample has about 98,000 clones, approximately 82% seen once. Specimen: peripheral blood. The receptor was isolated from a man aged 70 or older with active or convalescent COVID-19.

The CDR3, as DNA: TGTGCCACCAGCAATCCCCAGGCTCGGGAGACCCAGTACTTC. Translating it yields CATSNPQARETQYF. This rearrangement joins TRBV15 to TRBJ2-5, with no clear D. This CDR3 region has 14 residues. CDR1 is LNHNV, CDR2 YYDKDF, per germline (reference sequence). Deletions cut 4 bases from V and 5 bases from J, with 14 bases between. Drawing the rest from reference TRBV15 and TRBJ2-5, the complete variable domain is DAMVIQNPRYQVTQFGKPVTLSCSQTLNHNVMYWYQQKSSQAPKLLFHYYDKDFNNEADTPDNFQSRRPNTSFCFLDIRSPGLGDTAMYLCATSNPQARETQYFGPGTRLLVL.